This T cell receptor (beta chain) was identified in a study of cytomegalovirus exposure and HLA in healthy donors. About the study: For the 300 to 400 genotyped donors, over 80% fell within the Caucasian-associated ancestry cluster. Study-wide results and caveats: Specific recognition of CMV antigens was confirmed in vitro for a few chains (all CMV-associated). Later genetic work tied a missense DCLRE1C variant to beta-chain V and J trimming.

Trimming cost V 3 bases and J 0 bases; bases outside gene matches: 2. The CDR3 contains 16 residues. Germline assignment: CDR1 SNHLY and CDR2 FYNNEI. Comments on this clone: The antigen is unknown.

Vbeta (60) and Jbeta (13) primers were used in the PCR. Original analysis: Roughly 11 million shared chains were among about 80 million unique TCR beta chains counted in a later analysis. Sequencing used immunoSEQ multiplex PCR; TCRdb keeps in-frame clones, though not all of them. V and J calls and clone size are as listed in that table; D and trimming were resolved from the DNA. The sample comprises about 120,000 clones, under 85% of which are singletons, and 4.8% rests with the top ten. Sequencing input: PBMCs. The source of this sequence is a man aged 25 to 45 in good health and CMV-seropositive. This chain connects TRBV2 to TRBJ1-6, with 7 bases matching TRBD1. CDR3 sequence (DNA): TGTGCCAGCAGTGATGGGGACAGCTCCTATAATTCACCCCTCCACTTT. This gives the protein CASSDGDSSYNSPLHF.